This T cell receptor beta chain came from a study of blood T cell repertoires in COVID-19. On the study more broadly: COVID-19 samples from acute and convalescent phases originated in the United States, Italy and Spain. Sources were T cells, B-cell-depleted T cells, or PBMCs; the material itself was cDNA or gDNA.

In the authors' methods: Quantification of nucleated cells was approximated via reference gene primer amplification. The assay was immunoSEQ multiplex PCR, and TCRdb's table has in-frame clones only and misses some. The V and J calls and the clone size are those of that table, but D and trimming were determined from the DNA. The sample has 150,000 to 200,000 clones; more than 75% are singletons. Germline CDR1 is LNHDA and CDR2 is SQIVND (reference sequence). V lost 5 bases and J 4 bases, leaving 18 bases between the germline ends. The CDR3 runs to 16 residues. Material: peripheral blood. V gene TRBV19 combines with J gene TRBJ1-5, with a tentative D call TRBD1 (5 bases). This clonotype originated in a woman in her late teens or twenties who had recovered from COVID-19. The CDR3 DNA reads TGTGCCAGTAGTCCTCTCGGGCAGGGCAGAAATCAGCCCCAGCATTTT. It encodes CASSPLGQGRNQPQHF.